The 23 T cell receptor beta chains in this list originate from one sample, sequenced in a study of shared clonotypes between healthy human individuals. Generated by immunoSEQ multiplex PCR, the TCRdb table keeps only in-frame clones and is missing some. The table records roughly 2.2 million clones, 85% to 95% of them present only once. The specimen sequenced was naive CD4+ T cells from PBMCs. As for subset: CD45RA+ positively selected. All receptors come from a man in his late teens or twenties in good health. Some clones in this sample may be carry-over from other donors' samples.

The V and J genes are TRBV20-1 and TRBJ2-3; D unresolved. Germline assignment: CDR1 DFQATT and CDR2 SNEGSKA (reference sequence). The CDR3 length is 11 residues. Between the trimmed V and J ends, which lost 1 base and 9 bases, there was a span of 8 bases. The CDR3 region is CSARVLTTQYF. The CDR3 nucleotides read TGCAGTGCTAGAGTACTAACCACGCAGTATTTT.

This sequence joins TRBV5-4 and TRBJ1-2, with 9 bases that match TRBD1. V gave up 4 bases and J gave up 3 bases; unmatched junction bases: 7. This CDR3 spans 15 amino acids. The germline gives CDR1 SGHNT, CDR2 YYREEE (reference sequence). The CDR3 spells CASSLRQGVDYGYTF. The CDR3 DNA reads TGTGCCAGCAGCCTAAGACAGGGGGTTGACTATGGCTACACCTTC.

The chain links TRBV5-1 to TRBJ2-5; 11 nucleotides align to TRBD2. This CDR3 has 16 residues. Germline assignment: CDR1 SGHRS and CDR2 YFSETQ. The junction had 5 bases not matched to a gene; V was cut back by 3 bases and J by 1 base. DNA of the CDR3: TGCGCCAGCAGCTCGGGACTAGCGGAGCTCCAAGAGACCCAGTACTTC. Its translation: CASSSGLAELQETQYF.

The gene calls are TRBV15 and TRBJ1-2; D is undetermined. V lost 1 base to trimming and J lost 4 bases, with 13 bases between them. Germline CDR1 is LNHNV and CDR2 is YYDKDF (reference sequence). The CDR3 is made up of 15 amino acids. CDR3 sequence: CATSRGPAQTYGYTF. The DNA for the CDR3 is TGTGCCACCAGCAGAGGACCTGCACAGACCTATGGCTACACCTTC.

The genes are TRBV2 and TRBJ2-1; the D is unclear. V shed 6 bases and J shed 9 bases, with 12 bases lying between them. CDR1 SNHLY and CDR2 FYNNEI come from the germline V gene. The CDR3 length is 12 residues. As DNA, the CDR3 is TGTGCCAGCAGAGAACTCACCGGTGAGCAGTTCTTC. Encoded protein: CASRELTGEQFF.

The chain couples TRBV7-9 to TRBJ1-2; D remains unclear. In germline, CDR1 is SEHNR, CDR2 FQNEAQ (reference sequence). The CDR3 is made up of 14 amino acids. Trimming took off 2 bases at V and 5 bases at J, with 12 bases between the two ends. Here the CDR3 reads CASSLSGRGYGYTF. In nucleotides, the CDR3 is TGTGCCAGCAGCTTATCAGGACGGGGTTATGGCTACACCTTC.

The rearrangement uses TRBV27 and TRBJ2-7, with unresolved D. Germline V lookup: CDR1 MNHEY, CDR2 SMNVEV (reference sequence). Trimming took 9 bases from V and 0 from J, leaving 18 bases between them. CDR3 size: 15 residues. CDR3 sequence: CASMPQAWSSYEQYF. The CDR3 nucleotides read TGTGCCAGTATGCCCCAGGCCTGGAGCTCCTACGAGCAGTACTTC.

Notes on this clone: The sample holds other DNA sequences that translate to the same CDR3. The CDR3 bases are TGCGCCAGCAGCCCAACGATAGGTCCCGAGGAAACCCAGTACTTC. Translating it yields CASSPTIGPEETQYF. The chain uses TRBV4-1 and TRBJ2-5; D unclear. CDR3 length equals 15 residues. CDR1 and CDR2 from the germline V gene are MGHRA and YSYEKL. V was trimmed by 4 bases and J by 8 bases, leaving 20 bases between them.

This sequence joins TRBV7-3 and TRBJ2-5, with D perhaps TRBD2 (6 bases). Germline assignment: CDR1 SGHTA and CDR2 FQGTGA. V dropped 0 bases and J dropped 4 bases, with 12 bases sitting between them. The CDR3 consists of 15 residues. CDR3 sequence: CASSLTGRFGETQYF. The CDR3 nucleotides are TGTGCCAGCAGCTTAACAGGGAGGTTCGGAGAGACCCAGTACTTC. The whole variable domain, remainder taken from reference TRBV7-3 and TRBJ2-5, is GAGVSQTPSNKVTEKGKYVELRCDPISGHTALYWYRQSLGQGPEFLIYFQGTGAADDSGLPNDRFFAVRPEGSVSTLKIQRTERGDSAVYLCASSLTGRFGETQYFGPGTRLLVL.

This clone was detected once. The V and J genes are TRBV19 and TRBJ1-5; the match to TRBD1 covers 9 bases. V was pared by 7 bases and J by 6 bases, with 7 bases of the junction left unmatched. In germline, CDR1 is LNHDA, CDR2 SQIVND (reference sequence). The CDR3 sequence is 14 residues long. The CDR3 spells CASTPGQGPQPQHF. The DNA for the CDR3 is TGTGCCAGTACCCCGGGACAGGGACCTCAGCCCCAGCATTTT.

This chain connects TRBV4-3 to TRBJ2-1; the D is unclear. CDR1 and CDR2 from the germline V gene are LGHNA and YSLEER. Deletions cut 1 base from V and 3 bases from J, with 10 bases between. The CDR3 spans 15 residues. The CDR3 nucleotides read TGCGCCAGCAGCCAAGGGGCCGACGGCTACAATGAGCAGTTCTTC. This translates into CASSQGADGYNEQFF.

The gene calls are TRBV14 and TRBJ1-1; 8 bases align to TRBD1. CDR1 SGHDN and CDR2 FVKESK come from the germline V gene. CDR3 length: 16 residues. J lost 1 base, V lost 4 bases, and 8 bases had no gene match. CDR3 sequence: CASSRMMTGANTEAFF. The CDR3 DNA reads TGTGCCAGCAGCCGGATGATGACAGGGGCGAACACTGAAGCTTTCTTT. The variable domain in full, with the rest retrieved from reference TRBV14 and TRBJ1-1, is EAGVTQFPSHSVIEKGQTVTLRCDPISGHDNLYWYRRVMGKEIKFLLHFVKESKQDESGMPNNRFLAERTGGTYSTLKVQPAELEDSGVYFCASSRMMTGANTEAFFGQGTRLTVV.

In regard to this clone: In the same sample, other DNA sequences code for this CDR3. This rearrangement joins TRBV5-1 to TRBJ2-7, with 14 bases matching TRBD2. This CDR3 has 15 residues. The V gene's germline CDR1 is SGHRS and CDR2 YFSETQ. The ends lost 0 bases at V and 7 bases at J; junction bases unmatched: 3. The CDR3 loop reads CASSLAGTSGSEQYF. CDR3 bases: TGCGCCAGCAGCTTGGCAGGGACTAGCGGGAGTGAGCAGTACTTC.

The V call is TRBV5-1, the J call TRBJ2-3; 7 nucleotides match TRBD1. This CDR3 is 14 amino acids long. V shed 4 bases and J 14 bases; nucleotides not matched to a gene: 16. The V gene's germline CDR1 is SGHRS and CDR2 YFSETQ. In DNA form, the CDR3 reads TGCGCCAGCAGCGTGGAAGGACAGGCCCGTACCTCGTATTTT. Translating gives CASSVEGQARTSYF.

The chain carries TRBV30 and TRBJ2-7; 13 bases fit TRBD2. The CDR3 runs 17 residues. V lost 0 bases to trimming and J lost 4 bases; unmatched junction nucleotides: 9. The germline V gene encodes CDR1 GTSNPN and CDR2 SVGIG (reference sequence). The CDR3 bases are TGTGCCTGGAGTGTACCCCGGACTAGCGGGAGAGTTTACGAGCAGTACTTC. Translating gives CAWSVPRTSGRVYEQYF.

V is TRBV28 and J is TRBJ2-6; D unclear. Germline CDR1 and CDR2: MDHEN and SYDVKM. V shed 3 bases and J shed 1 base, with 10 bases lying between them. The CDR3 extends over 16 amino acids. As DNA, the CDR3 is TGTGCCAGCAGTTTCGGTTGGAAATCTGGGGCCAACGTCCTGACTTTC. It encodes CASSFGWKSGANVLTF.

Turning to this clone: The identical CDR3 is also encoded by other nucleotide sequences in the sample. The chain employs TRBV9 and TRBJ2-2; D is ambiguous. The germline V gene has CDR1 SGDLS and CDR2 YYNGEE. This CDR3 is built from 12 residues. Trimming cost V 5 bases and J 2 bases, with 4 bases left between them. CDR3 in DNA: TGTGCCAGCAGAGCCAACACCGGGGAGCTGTTTTTT. Amino acid sequence: CASRANTGELFF.

V usage is TRBV4-1 and J usage is TRBJ1-5; D not resolved. Germline assignment: CDR1 MGHRA and CDR2 YSYEKL. Trimming shortened V by 4 bases and J by 0 bases, and 22 bases separated the two germline ends. The CDR3 has 19 residues. CDR3 protein: CASSPRWERIVYSNQPQHF. Here the CDR3 DNA reads TGCGCCAGCAGCCCTCGGTGGGAGAGGATTGTATATAGCAATCAGCCCCAGCATTTT.

The chain employs TRBV18 and TRBJ1-5; D might be TRBD1 (6 bases). CDR1 is KGHSH and CDR2 is LQKENI in the germline V gene. With 4 bases removed from V and 7 bases from J, the gap between germline ends came to 14 bases. The CDR3 is made up of 14 amino acids. The CDR3 spells CASSLTGWEQPQHF. CDR3 in DNA: TGTGCCAGCTCACTCACAGGGTGGGAACAGCCCCAGCATTTT.

With regard to this clone: This specimen includes other DNA sequences encoding the same CDR3. The V gene is TRBV7-9, the J gene TRBJ1-3, with D uncertain. Looked up from germline, CDR1 is SEHNR and CDR2 is FQNEAQ (reference sequence). The CDR3 has 14 amino acids. V dropped 0 bases and J dropped 0 bases, with 3 bases sitting between them. The CDR3 DNA reads TGTGCCAGCAGCTTAGCGAGCTCTGGAAACACCATATATTTT. Amino acid sequence: CASSLASSGNTIYF.

This rearrangement joins TRBV23-1 to TRBJ2-7; tentative D call: TRBD2 (6 bases). TRBV23-1 is an ORF; its function is uncertain. Trimming removed 2 bases from V and 4 bases from J, with 30 bases in between. The CDR3 extends over 20 amino acids. The CDR3 region has the DNA TGCGCCAGCAGTCAAATCTCTCGTTACAGCGGGCCGTTTTGGGGGTACGAGCAGTACTTC. Protein product: CASSQISRYSGPFWGYEQYF.

V gene TRBV6-6 combines with J gene TRBJ2-5, with D possibly being TRBD2 (6 bases). Judging by the DNA end, TRBJ2-7 fits better; the J call may be wrong. The CDR3 extends over 14 amino acids. Germline-derived CDR1 and CDR2 are MNHNY and SVGAGI (reference sequence). DNA of the CDR3: TGTGCCAGCAGTTACTCGGGCGGGACCTACGAGCAGTACTTC. Protein: CASSYSGGTYEQYF.

The chain uses TRBV25-1 and TRBJ2-3; unclear D gene. Trimming took off 3 bases at V and 2 bases at J, with 9 bases between the two ends. This CDR3 is built from 14 residues. CDR1 and CDR2 from the germline V gene are MGHDK and SYGVNS. The CDR3 sequence: CASSEVLSTDTQYF. CDR3 DNA sequence: TGTGCCAGCAGTGAGGTCTTGTCCACAGATACGCAGTATTTT.